The rows below give T cell receptor beta chains drawn from one sample of a study of T-cell memory formation after mild COVID-19. Via MiXCR, TCRdb re-called the 5' RACE reads, giving one row per CDR3 protein. This sample yields roughly 250,000 distinct CDR3 sequences, of which approximately 16% are seen a single time; 20% to 25% belongs to the top ten. Sequencing used PBMCs or a T cell subset sorted from them (not recorded which). All receptors come from a man aged 18 to 35 who had mild COVID-19 (a few samples of this study predate the infection). Cell type and time point are not known. Both conserved end residues are trimmed from each CDR3.

v_call	j_call	cdr3_aa
TRBV11-2	TRBJ2-3	ASSLVPSVADTQY
TRBV9	TRBJ2-5	ASSALAGKPQETQY
TRBV6-2/TRBV6-3	TRBJ2-1	ASRRPGRIGYNEQF
TRBV10-3	TRBJ1-2	AIRDSRNYGYT
TRBV29-1	TRBJ2-2	SVEGTRNTGELF
TRBV10-3	TRBJ1-1	AISTTGGEAF
TRBV11-2	TRBJ2-1	ASSFLSHNEQF
TRBV7-6	TRBJ1-2	ASSSDPIDLHGYT
TRBV3-1	TRBJ2-7	ASSQGGYEQY
TRBV29-1	TRBJ2-3	SVGDRSDTQY
TRBV14	TRBJ2-1	ASSQDLGESEQF
TRBV3-1	TRBJ2-1	ASSQGSSVHNEQF
TRBV5-5	TRBJ2-5	ASSTPIRAEWDGIQETQY
TRBV7-3	TRBJ1-2	ASSANSANYGYT
TRBV24-1	TRBJ2-3	ATNSQGTDTQY
TRBV7-6	TRBJ2-7	ASSLAGQGVAYEQY
TRBV11-2	TRBJ1-2	ASSTQGAGGYT
TRBV7-6	TRBJ2-2	ASSPRGAGELF
TRBV24-1	TRBJ1-2	APLRDTNYGYT
TRBV29-1	TRBJ1-2	SVAAGSDGYT
TRBV12-3/TRBV12-4	TRBJ2-7	ASSLRRSYEQY
TRBV7-9	TRBJ2-7	ASSLVHGTPYEQY
TRBV5-1	TRBJ2-3	ASSLGQDTDTQY
TRBV5-5	TRBJ1-1	ASNSYWGDTEAF
TRBV27	TRBJ2-7	ASSGQVTYEQY
TRBV7-2	TRBJ2-1	ASRPSLAALNEQF
TRBV12-3/TRBV12-4	TRBJ2-1	ASSLFTGGASPNEQF